This entry describes one T cell receptor (beta chain). Primers for the PCR totalled 60 Vbeta and 13 Jbeta. Original processing methods: Later, tens of millions of unique TCR beta chains were counted in an analysis, and roughly 11 million of them were shared. The protocol was immunoSEQ multiplex PCR, while the TCRdb copy is restricted to in-frame clones and leaves out a portion. The V and J calls and clone size come from that table; D and trimming were worked out from the DNA. This table has 120,000 or so clones, around 72% appearing once. The CDR3 is 17 residues long. Germline V CDR1 and CDR2: LGHNA, YNFKEQ. These data belong to a study of cytomegalovirus exposure and HLA in healthy donors.

Material: PBMCs. The chain employs TRBV4-2 and TRBJ2-5; TRBD2 aligns across 9 bases. The closer fit of TRBJ2-7 to the DNA end suggests the J call may be wrong. The receptor's source is a woman between 50 and 59 years old in good health and CMV-seropositive. CDR3 sequence reads: CASSQEVSGSPSYEQYF. The CDR3 coding sequence is TGTGCCAGCAGCCAAGAAGTTAGCGGGAGTCCCTCCTACGAGCAGTACTTC.